This T cell receptor beta chain emerged from a study of T cell repertoires in cytomegalovirus infection. Study-wide context: Signatures in public TCR beta sequences pointed to both CMV infection and matching HLA type. General observations from the study: What dominated the ex vivo response were HLA-C-restricted CMV-specific TCR beta clonotypes. Cumulative frequency of public TCR beta families picked out carriers of CMV plus the relevant HLA.

In TCRdb, the reads were re-called with MiXCR into one record per CDR3 protein. The repertoire has some 450,000 distinct CDR3 sequences, under 40% of them found once; the top ten carry roughly 13%. Germline V CDR1 and CDR2: SGHTA, FQGTGA. V lost 5 bases and J lost 1; bases outside the gene matches: 17. This CDR3 region has 20 residues. This clonotype was seen more than once but under ten times. Antigen: not known. Material for sequencing was PBMCs. This TCR came from a human donor in good health (CMV status not recorded). Some clones in this sample may be carry-over from other donors' samples. V gene TRBV7-3 combines with J gene TRBJ2-5; 12 bases are a match to TRBD2. The CDR3 region is CASSPGDLAGGRGLQETQYF. The DNA for the CDR3 is TGTGCCAGCAGCCCAGGGGATCTAGCGGGGGGGAGGGGCCTCCAAGAGACCCAGTACTTC.